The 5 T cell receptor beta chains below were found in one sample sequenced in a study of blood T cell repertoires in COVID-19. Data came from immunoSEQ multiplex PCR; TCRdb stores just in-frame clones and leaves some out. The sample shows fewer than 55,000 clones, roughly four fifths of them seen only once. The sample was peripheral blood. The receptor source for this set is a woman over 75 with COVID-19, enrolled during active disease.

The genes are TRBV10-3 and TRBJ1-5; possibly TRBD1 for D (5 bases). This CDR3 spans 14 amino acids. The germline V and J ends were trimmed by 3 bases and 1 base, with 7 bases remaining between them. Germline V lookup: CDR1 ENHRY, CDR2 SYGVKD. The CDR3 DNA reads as TGTGCCATCAGTGAACAGGAGAGCAATCAGCCCCAGCATTTT. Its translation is CAISEQESNQPQHF.

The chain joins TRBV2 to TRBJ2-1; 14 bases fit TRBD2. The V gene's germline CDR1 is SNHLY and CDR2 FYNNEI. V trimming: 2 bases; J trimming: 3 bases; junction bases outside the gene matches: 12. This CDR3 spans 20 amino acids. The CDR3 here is CASSELAGTSGSVLYNEQFF. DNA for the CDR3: TGTGCCAGCAGTGAACTTGCCGGGACTAGCGGGAGTGTCCTCTACAATGAGCAGTTCTTC.

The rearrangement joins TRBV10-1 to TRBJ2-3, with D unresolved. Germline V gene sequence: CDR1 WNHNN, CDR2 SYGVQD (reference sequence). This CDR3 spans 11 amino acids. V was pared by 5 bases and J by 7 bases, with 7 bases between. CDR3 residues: CASSTSHTQYF. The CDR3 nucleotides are TGCGCCAGCAGTACTTCTCATACGCAGTATTTT.

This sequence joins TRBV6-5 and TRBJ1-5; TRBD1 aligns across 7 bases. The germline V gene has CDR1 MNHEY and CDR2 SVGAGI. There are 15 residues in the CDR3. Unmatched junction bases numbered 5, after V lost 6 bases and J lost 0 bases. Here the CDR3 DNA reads TGTGCCAGCAGCTCCGGACAGGTTAGCAATCAGCCCCAGCATTTT. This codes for CASSSGQVSNQPQHF.

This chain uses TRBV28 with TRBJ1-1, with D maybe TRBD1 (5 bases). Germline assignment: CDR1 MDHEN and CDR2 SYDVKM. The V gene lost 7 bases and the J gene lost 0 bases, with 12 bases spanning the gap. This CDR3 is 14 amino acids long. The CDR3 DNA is TGTGCCAGCAAAGCCCCAGGGTTGAACACTGAAGCTTTCTTT. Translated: CASKAPGLNTEAFF.